This T cell receptor beta chain was sequenced for a study of technical replicates of blood from several donors. Profiling relied on immunoSEQ multiplex PCR, and the TCRdb table lists in-frame clones only, not all of them. The top ten hold about 0.33% of the sample, which has approximately 88,000 clones, approximately 96% seen once. This CDR3 spans 15 amino acids. Germline V lookup: CDR1 LNHDA, CDR2 SQIVND (reference sequence). V lost 1 base, J lost 3 bases, and 6 bases stayed unmatched. Sample: T cells isolated from PBMCs. The chain joins TRBV19 to TRBJ2-7; 7 positions match TRBD1. The receptor was derived from a human donor in good health. For the CDR3, the DNA is TGTGCCAGTAGTATAGCAACAGGGGAACACTACGAGCAGTACTTC. It specifies CASSIATGEHYEQYF.